The 10 T cell receptor beta chains below were found in one sample sequenced in a study of OX40 agonist ivuxolimab in advanced cancers. Generated by immunoSEQ multiplex PCR, the TCRdb table keeps only in-frame clones and is missing some. The repertoire holds about 73,000 clones, with roughly 90% as singletons. The specimen was CD4+ or CD8+ T cells sorted from blood, collected in a trial of the OX40 agonist ivuxolimab. Receptors originate from an adult with an advanced solid tumor such as melanoma, head and neck, liver or kidney cancer.

This chain uses TRBV19 with TRBJ1-5, with a weak D call TRBD1 (6 bases). The V gene lost 6 bases and the J gene lost 3 bases, with 12 bases spanning the gap. CDR3 length: 14 amino acids. CDR1 is LNHDA and CDR2 is SQIVND in the germline V gene (reference sequence). CDR3: CASRHQGTNQPQHF. Here the CDR3 DNA reads TGTGCCAGTAGGCATCAGGGGACCAATCAGCCCCAGCATTTT. The entire variable domain, with the rest obtained from reference TRBV19 and TRBJ1-5, is as follows: DGGITQSPKYLFRKEGQNVTLSCEQNLNHDAMYWYRQDPGQGLRLIYYSQIVNDFQKGDIAEGYSVSREKKESFPLTVTSAQKNPTAFYLCASRHQGTNQPQHFGDGTRLSIL.

This rearrangement joins TRBV27 to TRBJ2-7; TRBD2 matches at 8 bases. The CDR3 has 15 amino acids. After removal of 6 bases from V and 0 bases from J, the junction contained 7 bases not matched to a gene. Germline lookup yields CDR1 MNHEY and CDR2 SMNVEV (reference sequence). The CDR3 DNA is TGTGCCAGCAGAAGGGGCGGGGGGAGCTCCTACGAGCAGTACTTC. Translated: CASRRGGGSSYEQYF.

This rearrangement joins TRBV15 to TRBJ2-1; 10 nucleotides line up with TRBD1. J gave up 5 bases and V 2 bases, and 12 bases lay outside the gene matches. Germline CDR1 and CDR2: LNHNV and YYDKDF (reference sequence). The CDR3 consists of 18 residues. DNA of the CDR3: TGTGCCACCAGCAGAAGTAGAGCCGACAGGGGGCGCGACAATGAGCAGTTCTTC. This sequence encodes CATSRSRADRGRDNEQFF.

The J gene is TRBJ2-3, the V gene TRBV5-1; D may be TRBD2 (6 bases). Germline loops: CDR1 SGHRS, CDR2 YFSETQ. CDR3 length: 15 residues. V was shortened by 5 bases and J by 5 bases, with 18 bases between the two germline ends. The CDR3 coding sequence is TGCGCCAGCAGATCTGGACTACCCTCGATAGATACGCAGTATTTT. It translates to CASRSGLPSIDTQYF.

The CDR3 nucleotides are TGTGCCAGCAGCCACCTACACAGGCCCCCCTACGAGCAGTACTTC. This translates into CASSHLHRPPYEQYF. This chain joins TRBV14 and TRBJ2-5, with a possible D match to TRBD1 (5 bases). The better agreement between TRBJ2-7 and the DNA end casts doubt on the J call. Germline V gene lookup returns CDR1 SGHDN and CDR2 FVKESK. CDR3 length: 15 residues.

This chain connects TRBV6-6 to TRBJ1-1; perhaps TRBD1 as D (5 bases). Trimming stripped 8 bases from V and 1 base from J, with 11 bases between. This CDR3 has 13 residues. Germline V gene lookup returns CDR1 MNHNY and CDR2 SVGAGI (reference sequence). CDR3 region: CASWGRRNTEAFF. CDR3 bases: TGTGCCAGCTGGGGCAGGAGGAACACTGAAGCTTTCTTT.

V gene TRBV11-2 combines with J gene TRBJ2-7; no clear D gene. The CDR3 is made up of 11 amino acids. Germline CDR1 reads SGHAT; CDR2 reads FQNNGV. Deletions cut 1 base from V and 8 bases from J, with 6 bases between. CDR3 region: CASSLVVQQYF. In DNA form, the CDR3 reads TGTGCCAGCAGCTTAGTAGTGCAGCAGTACTTC.

The chain uses TRBV11-2 and TRBJ1-6; D is undetermined. The CDR3 spans 17 residues. Germline V gene data show CDR1 as SGHAT and CDR2 as FQNNGV. V was cut by 0 bases and J by 0 bases, with 9 bases left in between. DNA for the CDR3: TGTGCCAGCAGCTTAGATGGGCGGCTCTCCTATAATTCACCCCTCCACTTT. It is translated as CASSLDGRLSYNSPLHF. Supplemented by reference TRBV11-2 and TRBJ1-6, the full variable domain reads EAGVAQSPRYKIIEKRQSVAFWCNPISGHATLYWYQQILGQGPKLLIQFQNNGVVDDSQLPKDRFSAERLKGVDSTLKIQPAKLEDSAVYLCASSLDGRLSYNSPLHFGNGTRLTVT.

This chain joins TRBV19 and TRBJ2-7; tentatively, D is TRBD2 (6 bases). Germline assignment: CDR1 LNHDA and CDR2 SQIVND (reference sequence). The CDR3 spans 13 residues. The V gene lost 5 bases and the J gene lost 2 bases, with 10 bases spanning the gap. The DNA for the CDR3 is TGTGCCAGTAGTTCCGGGAGAACCTACGAGCAGTACTTC. Protein product: CASSSGRTYEQYF.

The rearrangement joins TRBV27 to TRBJ2-3; no reliable D call. V was cut by 5 bases and J by 2 bases, with 14 bases left in between. This CDR3 is built from 15 residues. CDR1 and CDR2 from the germline V gene are MNHEY and SMNVEV (reference sequence). The CDR3 here is CASSEQRLNTDTQYF. The DNA for the CDR3 is TGTGCCAGCAGTGAACAGAGACTCAACACAGATACGCAGTATTTT.